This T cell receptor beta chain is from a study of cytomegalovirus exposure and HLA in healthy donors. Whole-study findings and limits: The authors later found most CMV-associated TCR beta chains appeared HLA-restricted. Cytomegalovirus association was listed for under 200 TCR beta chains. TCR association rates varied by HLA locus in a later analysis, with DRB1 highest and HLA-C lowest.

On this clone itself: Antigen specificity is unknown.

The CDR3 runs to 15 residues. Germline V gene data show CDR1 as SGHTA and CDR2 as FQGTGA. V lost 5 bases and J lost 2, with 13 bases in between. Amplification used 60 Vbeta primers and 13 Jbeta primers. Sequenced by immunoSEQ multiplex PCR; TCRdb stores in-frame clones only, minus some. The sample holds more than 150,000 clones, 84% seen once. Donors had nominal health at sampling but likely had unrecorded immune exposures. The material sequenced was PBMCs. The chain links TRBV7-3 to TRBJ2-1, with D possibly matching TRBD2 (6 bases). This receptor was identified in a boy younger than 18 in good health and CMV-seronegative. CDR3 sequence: CASSPLGGPYNEQFF. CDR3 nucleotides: TGTGCCAGCAGCCCCCTTGGAGGGCCCTACAATGAGCAGTTCTTC.